These 20 T cell receptor beta chains came from one sample sequenced in a study of OX40 agonist ivuxolimab in advanced cancers. This table comes from immunoSEQ multiplex PCR, and its TCRdb copy is limited to in-frame clones, with some not included. The table records some 80,000 clones, around 94% of them present only once. The sequencing here drew on CD4+ or CD8+ T cells sorted from blood, taken in a trial of the OX40 agonist ivuxolimab. The receptors come from an adult with an advanced solid tumor such as melanoma, head and neck, liver or kidney cancer.

This chain connects TRBV14 to TRBJ2-3, with 11 bases identical to TRBD2. This CDR3 is 16 amino acids long. V gave up 2 bases and J gave up 2 bases; unmatched junction bases: 3. The V gene's germline CDR1 is SGHDN and CDR2 FVKESK. The CDR3: CASSQLLAGDTDTQYF. The CDR3 bases are TGTGCCAGCAGCCAACTACTAGCGGGGGACACAGATACGCAGTATTTT.

V gene TRBV4-1 combines with J gene TRBJ2-5; 11 bases line up with TRBD2. The CDR3 has 20 residues. CDR1 and CDR2 (germline): MGHRA, YSYEKL. Trimming removed 0 bases from V and 2 bases from J; junction bases left unmatched: 14. CDR3 DNA: TGCGCCAGCAGCCAAGATCAGCGTAGCGGGAGGGCCGGAGGGCAAGAGACCCAGTACTTC. This encodes CASSQDQRSGRAGGQETQYF.

This rearrangement joins TRBV29-1 to TRBJ2-7; 14 bases align to TRBD2. Germline V CDR1 and CDR2: SQVTM, ANQGSEA. The junction had 6 bases not matched to a gene; V was cut back by 3 bases and J by 2 bases. The CDR3 sequence is 16 residues long. The CDR3 bases are TGCAGCGTTGAGGGACTAGCGGGAGAAAGCACCTACGAGCAGTACTTC. This codes for CSVEGLAGESTYEQYF.

The J gene is TRBJ2-7, the V gene TRBV27; perhaps TRBD2 as D (7 bases). V was shortened by 3 bases and J by 2 bases, with 14 bases between the two germline ends. CDR3 length: 15 residues. The germline gives CDR1 MNHEY, CDR2 SMNVEV (reference sequence). The CDR3 region is CASSFVGGGAYEQYF. The CDR3 DNA sequence: TGTGCCAGCAGTTTCGTAGGGGGGGGCGCCTACGAGCAGTACTTC.

This chain uses TRBV5-4 with TRBJ1-2; D not resolved. The CDR3 is made up of 17 amino acids. Trimming took off 1 base at V and 7 bases at J, with 23 bases between the two ends. From germline, CDR1 is SGHNT and CDR2 YYREEE (reference sequence). The CDR3 is CASSLWGLGVMSSGYTF. The CDR3 nucleotides are TGTGCCAGCAGCTTGTGGGGTCTCGGAGTTATGTCTAGTGGCTACACCTTC.

The chain uses TRBV13 and TRBJ2-1; D is unclear. Deletions cut 7 bases from V and 0 bases from J, with 10 bases between. CDR1 PRHDT and CDR2 FYEKMQ come from the germline V gene (reference sequence). The CDR3 is 14 residues long. The CDR3 DNA follows: TGTGCCAGCAAGATGCGGAGCTCCTACAATGAGCAGTTCTTC. It codes for CASKMRSSYNEQFF.

This rearrangement joins TRBV13 to TRBJ1-1, with no clear D. This CDR3 is built from 12 residues. The V gene's germline CDR1 is PRHDT and CDR2 FYEKMQ (reference sequence). V was cut by 4 bases and J by 7 bases, with 10 bases left in between. Written as DNA, the CDR3 is TGTGCCAGCAGCTCCTTGCCCTTTGAAGCTTTCTTT. Translating it yields CASSSLPFEAFF. Using reference TRBV13 and TRBJ1-1 for the parts outside the CDR3, the full variable domain is AAGVIQSPRHLIKEKRETATLKCYPIPRHDTVYWYQQGPGQDPQFLISFYEKMQSDKGSIPDRFSAQQFSDYHSELNMSSLELGDSALYFCASSSLPFEAFFGQGTRLTVV.

V is TRBV29-1 and J is TRBJ2-1; 14 nucleotides match TRBD2. Germline V gene lookup returns CDR1 SQVTM and CDR2 ANQGSEA. The CDR3 extends over 14 amino acids. V shed 6 bases, J shed 7 bases, and the junction held 5 bases outside the gene matches. CDR3 loop: CSVEGLAGVNEQFF. CDR3 in DNA: TGCAGCGTCGAGGGACTAGCGGGGGTGAATGAGCAGTTCTTC.

The V and J genes are TRBV6-5 and TRBJ2-3; 9 nucleotides agree with TRBD2. Germline V gene data show CDR1 as MNHEY and CDR2 as SVGAGI. The CDR3 length is 16 residues. V lost 0 bases and J lost 6; bases outside the gene matches: 7. This chain's CDR3 is CASSYSWRGGPDTQYF. The CDR3 coding sequence is TGTGCCAGCAGTTACTCGTGGCGGGGGGGTCCGGATACGCAGTATTTT.

The V call is TRBV9, the J call TRBJ1-1; D is unresolved. From germline, CDR1 is SGDLS and CDR2 YYNGEE. Trimming removed 0 bases at V and 5 bases at J, with 8 bases between. The CDR3 covers 13 residues. CDR3 amino acids: CASSVEVGTEAFF. CDR3 bases: TGTGCCAGCAGCGTAGAGGTAGGGACTGAAGCTTTCTTT.

The chain uses TRBV29-1 and TRBJ2-7; possibly TRBD1 or TRBD2 for D (5 bases each). V lost 5 bases and J lost 0, with 14 bases in between. The CDR3 has 14 residues. Germline CDR1 reads SQVTM; CDR2 reads ANQGSEA. The CDR3 coding sequence is TGCAGCGTTAGCGGACACCTGAGCTCCTACGAGCAGTACTTC. The encoded protein is CSVSGHLSSYEQYF.

The rearrangement links TRBV15 to TRBJ2-7; D is possibly TRBD1 or TRBD2 (7 bases each). V shed 3 bases and J shed 3 bases, with 12 bases lying between them. Germline loops: CDR1 LNHNV, CDR2 YYDKDF (reference sequence). CDR3 length equals 14 residues. DNA of the CDR3: TGTGCCACCAGCAGTGGGGGGGACAGCTACGAGCAGTACTTC. This sequence encodes CATSSGGDSYEQYF.

The J gene is TRBJ2-5, the V gene TRBV11-2; 15 bases align to TRBD2. Trimming took 3 bases from V and 5 from J; bases not matched to a gene: 1. This CDR3 is 15 amino acids long. Germline CDR1 reads SGHAT; CDR2 reads FQNNGV. The CDR3 DNA is TGTGCCAGCAGCTTGGGACTAGCGGGAGGCGAGACCCAGTACTTC. This encodes CASSLGLAGGETQYF.

The chain carries TRBV4-3 and TRBJ2-7, with D possibly called TRBD1 or TRBD2 (5 bases each). V was clipped by 1 base and J by 4 bases, with 14 bases between them. The CDR3 sequence is 15 residues long. Germline V gives CDR1 LGHNA, CDR2 YSLEER. The CDR3 DNA follows: TGCGCCAGCAGCCAAGGCACAGTTGGGGGTTACGAGCAGTACTTC. This codes for CASSQGTVGGYEQYF.

The gene calls are TRBV19 and TRBJ2-4, with D possibly TRBD2 on 6 matching bases. The CDR3 covers 15 residues. The V and J ends lost 4 bases and 0 bases respectively, with 10 bases between them. Germline V gene sequence: CDR1 LNHDA, CDR2 SQIVND (reference sequence). CDR3 protein: CASSTGDLAKNIQYF. The CDR3 DNA sequence: TGTGCCAGTAGTACGGGGGACTTAGCCAAAAACATTCAGTACTTC.

The rearrangement uses TRBV19 and TRBJ1-5; 7 bases align to TRBD1. The CDR3 loop spans 14 amino acids. Germline V gene lookup returns CDR1 LNHDA and CDR2 SQIVND (reference sequence). V dropped 3 bases and J dropped 7; count of bases not matched to a gene: 6. The CDR3 nucleotides are TGTGCCAGTAGTATGGGGGTAGGGGGCCAGCCCCAGCATTTT. Translation gives CASSMGVGGQPQHF.

This rearrangement joins TRBV7-6 to TRBJ1-6, with 7 bases that match TRBD1. The CDR3 runs 13 residues. CDR1 is SGHVS, CDR2 FNYEAQ, per germline. V lost 5 bases and J lost 7; bases outside the gene matches: 2. CDR3 protein: CASSPQGNSPLHF. For the CDR3, the DNA is TGTGCCAGCAGCCCACAGGGGAATTCACCCCTCCACTTT.

This chain links TRBV6-5 with TRBJ1-1, with D uncertain. Germline V gives CDR1 MNHEY, CDR2 SVGAGI. V lost 4 bases and J 6 bases, leaving 9 bases between the germline ends. The CDR3 is made up of 12 amino acids. The CDR3 here is CASSSQVAEAFF. The CDR3 DNA reads TGTGCCAGCAGTTCTCAAGTCGCTGAAGCTTTCTTT.

The V and J genes are TRBV27 and TRBJ1-4; 8 bases are shared with TRBD1. Germline assignment: CDR1 MNHEY and CDR2 SMNVEV (reference sequence). J lost 8 bases, V lost 5 bases, and 10 bases had no gene match. The CDR3 length is 15 residues. For the CDR3, the DNA is TGTGCCAGCAGTCCCTGGACAGGGCGAAGAGAAAAACTGTTTTTT. It is translated as CASSPWTGRREKLFF.

V and J are TRBV7-9 and TRBJ1-5, with 9 bases lining up with TRBD1. The CDR3 is 14 residues long. Germline V gene lookup returns CDR1 SEHNR and CDR2 FQNEAQ (reference sequence). Unmatched junction bases numbered 3, after V lost 5 bases and J lost 4 bases. The DNA of the CDR3 is TGTGCCAGCAGCCAGACAGGGGGGAATCAGCCCCAGCATTTT. It codes for CASSQTGGNQPQHF.